This T cell receptor beta chain emerged from a study of OX40 agonist ivuxolimab in advanced cancers. Overall study: As their treatment, patients were administered ivuxolimab, an agonistic anti-OX40 (CD134) antibody. Each patient was given ivuxolimab into a vein every 2 weeks, at 0.01 to 10 mg/kg. Three patients had partial responses: one hepatocellular carcinoma, two cutaneous melanoma. Study-level results: More expanded clones were found, on average, in CD8+ than in CD4+ T cells.

As to this clone: Its antigen is not identified.

This CDR3 region has 16 residues. Per germline, CDR1 MNHEY and CDR2 SMNVEV (reference sequence). V was clipped by 3 bases and J by 0 bases, with 11 bases between them. Method: immunoSEQ multiplex PCR; TCRdb's copy keeps in-frame clones and lacks some. The repertoire has around 130,000 clones, 90% to 95% of them found once; the top ten carry 0.15% to 0.17%. The origin of this receptor is an adult with an advanced solid tumor such as melanoma, head and neck, liver or kidney cancer. The sequencing here drew on CD4+ or CD8+ T cells sorted from blood, taken in a trial of the OX40 agonist ivuxolimab. J is TRBJ2-2 and V is TRBV27; no firm D call. The CDR3 protein is CASSFRTDANTGELFF. CDR3 bases: TGTGCCAGCAGTTTCCGGACGGACGCGAACACCGGGGAGCTGTTTTTT.